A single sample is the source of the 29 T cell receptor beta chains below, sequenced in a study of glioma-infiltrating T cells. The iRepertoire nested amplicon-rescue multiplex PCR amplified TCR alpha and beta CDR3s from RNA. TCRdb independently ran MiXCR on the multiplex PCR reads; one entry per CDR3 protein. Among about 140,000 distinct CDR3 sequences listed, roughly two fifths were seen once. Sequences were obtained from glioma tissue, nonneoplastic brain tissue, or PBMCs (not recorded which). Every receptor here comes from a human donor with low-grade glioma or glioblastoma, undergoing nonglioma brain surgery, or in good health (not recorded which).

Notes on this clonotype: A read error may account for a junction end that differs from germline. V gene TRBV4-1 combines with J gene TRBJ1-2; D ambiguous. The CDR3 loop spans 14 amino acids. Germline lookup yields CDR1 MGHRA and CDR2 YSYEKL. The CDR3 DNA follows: TGCGCCAGCAGCCAAGGTCCCAGTAACTATGGCGACACCTTC. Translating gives CASSQGPSNYGDTF.

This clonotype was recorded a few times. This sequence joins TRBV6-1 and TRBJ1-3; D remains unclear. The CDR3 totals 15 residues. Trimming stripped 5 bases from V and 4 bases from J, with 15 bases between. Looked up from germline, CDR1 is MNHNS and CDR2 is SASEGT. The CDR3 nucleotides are TGTGCCAGCAGTCCGGACCCCAACCTGGGAAACACCATATATTTT. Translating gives CASSPDPNLGNTIYF.

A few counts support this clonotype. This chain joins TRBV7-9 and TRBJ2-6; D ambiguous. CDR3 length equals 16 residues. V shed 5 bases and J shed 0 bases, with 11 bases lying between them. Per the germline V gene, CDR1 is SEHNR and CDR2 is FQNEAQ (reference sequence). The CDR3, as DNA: TGTGCCAGCAGCCCCCCGGGCCTCTCTGGGGCCAACGTCCTGACTTTC. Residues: CASSPPGLSGANVLTF.

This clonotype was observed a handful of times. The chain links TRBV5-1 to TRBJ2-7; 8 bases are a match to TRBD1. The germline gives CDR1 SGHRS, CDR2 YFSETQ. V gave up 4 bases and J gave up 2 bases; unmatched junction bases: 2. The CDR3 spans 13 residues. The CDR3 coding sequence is TGCGCCAGCAGCGGGACAGGAACCTACGAGCAGTACTTC. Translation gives CASSGTGTYEQYF.

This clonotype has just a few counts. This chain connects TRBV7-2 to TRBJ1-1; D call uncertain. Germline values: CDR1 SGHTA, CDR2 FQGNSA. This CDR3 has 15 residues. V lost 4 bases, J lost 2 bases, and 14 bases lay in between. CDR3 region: CASSSPTATNTEAFF. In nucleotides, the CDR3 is TGTGCCAGCAGCTCGCCAACAGCGACTAACACTGAAGCTTTCTTT. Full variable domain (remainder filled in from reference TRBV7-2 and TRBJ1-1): GAGVSQSPSNKVTEKGKDVELRCDPISGHTALYWYRQSLGQGLEFLIYFQGNSAPDKSGLPSDRFSAERTGGSVSTLTIQRTQQEDSAVYLCASSSPTATNTEAFFGQGTRLTVV.

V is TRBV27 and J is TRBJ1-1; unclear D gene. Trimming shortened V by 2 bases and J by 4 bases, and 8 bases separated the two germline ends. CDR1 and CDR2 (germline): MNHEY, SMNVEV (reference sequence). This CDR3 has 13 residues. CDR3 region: CASSLQRSTEAFF. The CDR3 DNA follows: TGTGCCAGCAGTTTACAGAGGAGCACTGAAGCTTTCTTT.

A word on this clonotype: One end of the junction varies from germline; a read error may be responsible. The chain's CDR3 is CAISESTAEAFF. The CDR3 DNA follows: TGTGCCATCAGTGAGTCGACCGCTGAAGCTTTCTTT. The rearrangement links TRBV6-1 to TRBJ1-1; D is undetermined. Germline V CDR1 and CDR2: MNHNS, SASEGT. There are 12 residues in the CDR3.

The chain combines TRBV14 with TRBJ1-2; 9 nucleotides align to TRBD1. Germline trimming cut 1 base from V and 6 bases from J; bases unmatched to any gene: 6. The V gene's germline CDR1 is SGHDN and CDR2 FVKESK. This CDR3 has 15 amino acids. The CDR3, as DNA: TGTGCCAGCAGCCAAGCCCACAGGGGGCCGAATGGCTACACCTTC. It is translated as CASSQAHRGPNGYTF.

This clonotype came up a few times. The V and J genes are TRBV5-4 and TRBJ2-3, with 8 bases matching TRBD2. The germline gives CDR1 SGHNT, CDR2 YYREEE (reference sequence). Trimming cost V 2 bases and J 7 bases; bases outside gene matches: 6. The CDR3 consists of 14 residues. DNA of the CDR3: TGTGCCAGCAGCTTCCCGAGCGGGGGAAATACGCAGTATTTT. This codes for CASSFPSGGNTQYF.

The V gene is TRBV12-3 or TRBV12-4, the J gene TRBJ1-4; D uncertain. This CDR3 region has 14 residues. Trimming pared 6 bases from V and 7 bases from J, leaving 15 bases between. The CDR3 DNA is TGTGCCAGCAGGTCCCCGTCGTACGGTGAAAAACTGTTTTTT. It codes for CASRSPSYGEKLFF.

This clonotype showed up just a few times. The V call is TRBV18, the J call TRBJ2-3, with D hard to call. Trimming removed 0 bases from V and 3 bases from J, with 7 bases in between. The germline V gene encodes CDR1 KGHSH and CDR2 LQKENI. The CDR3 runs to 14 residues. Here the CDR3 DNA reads TGTGCCAGCTCACCACCGGTTAGGACAGATACGCAGTATTTT. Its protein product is CASSPPVRTDTQYF.

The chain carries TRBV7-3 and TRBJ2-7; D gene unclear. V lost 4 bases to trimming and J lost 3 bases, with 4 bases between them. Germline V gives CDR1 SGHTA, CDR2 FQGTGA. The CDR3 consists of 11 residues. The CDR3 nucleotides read TGTGCCAGCAGCTGGATCTACGAGCAGTACTTC. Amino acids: CASSWIYEQYF.

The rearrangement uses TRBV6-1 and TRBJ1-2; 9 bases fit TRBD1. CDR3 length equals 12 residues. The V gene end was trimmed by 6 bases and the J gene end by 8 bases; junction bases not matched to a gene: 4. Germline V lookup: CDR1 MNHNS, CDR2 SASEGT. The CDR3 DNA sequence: TGTGCCAGCAGCCCCGGGACAGGGGGCTACACCTTC. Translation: CASSPGTGGYTF.

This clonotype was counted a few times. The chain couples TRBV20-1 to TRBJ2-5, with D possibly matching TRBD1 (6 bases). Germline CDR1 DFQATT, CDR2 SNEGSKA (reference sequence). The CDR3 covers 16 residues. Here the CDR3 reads CSISRTGTLRQETQYF. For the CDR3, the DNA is TGCTCAATTTCACGTACCGGGACACTACGGCAAGAGACCCAGTACTTC.

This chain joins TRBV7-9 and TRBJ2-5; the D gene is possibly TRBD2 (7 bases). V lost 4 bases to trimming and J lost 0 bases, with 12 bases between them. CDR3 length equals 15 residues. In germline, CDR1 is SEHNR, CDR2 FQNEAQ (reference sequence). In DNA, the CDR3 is TGTGCCAGCAGCTCGGGGGGCGGGAACCAAGAGACCCAGTACTTC. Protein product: CASSSGGGNQETQYF.

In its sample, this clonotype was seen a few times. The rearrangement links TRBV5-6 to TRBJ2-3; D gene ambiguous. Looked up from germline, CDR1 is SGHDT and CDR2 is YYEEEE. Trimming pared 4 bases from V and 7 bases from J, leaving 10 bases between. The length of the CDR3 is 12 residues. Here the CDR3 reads CASSLFGNTQYF. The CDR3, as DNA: TGTGCCAGCAGCCTCTTTGGGAATACGCAGTATTTT.

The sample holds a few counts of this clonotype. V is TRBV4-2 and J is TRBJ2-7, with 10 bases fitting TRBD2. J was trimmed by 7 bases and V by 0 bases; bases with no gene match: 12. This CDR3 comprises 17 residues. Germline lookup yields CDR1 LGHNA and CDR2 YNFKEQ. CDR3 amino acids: CASSQDAASGRTGEQYF. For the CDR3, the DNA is TGTGCCAGCAGCCAAGATGCAGCTAGCGGGAGAACGGGGGAGCAGTACTTC.

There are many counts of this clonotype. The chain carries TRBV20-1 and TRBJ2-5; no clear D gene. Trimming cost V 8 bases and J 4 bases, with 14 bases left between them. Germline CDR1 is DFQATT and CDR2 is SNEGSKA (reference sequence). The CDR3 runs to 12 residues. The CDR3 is CSTRRGPETQYF. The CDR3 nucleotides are TGCAGTACTCGCAGAGGACCAGAGACCCAGTACTTC.

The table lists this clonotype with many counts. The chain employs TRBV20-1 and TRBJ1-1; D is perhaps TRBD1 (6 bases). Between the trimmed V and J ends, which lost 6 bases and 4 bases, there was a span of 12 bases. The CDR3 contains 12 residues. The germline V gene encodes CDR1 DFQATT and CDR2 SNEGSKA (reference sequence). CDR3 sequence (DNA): TGCAGTGCCACGCGAGGGGGCACTGAAGCTTTCTTT. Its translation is CSATRGGTEAFF.

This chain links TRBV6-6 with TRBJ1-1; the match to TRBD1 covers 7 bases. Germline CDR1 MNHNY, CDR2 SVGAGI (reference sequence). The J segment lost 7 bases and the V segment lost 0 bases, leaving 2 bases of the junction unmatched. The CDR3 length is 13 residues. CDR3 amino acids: CASSYSGTVEAFF. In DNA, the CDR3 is TGTGCCAGCAGTTACTCCGGGACAGTTGAAGCTTTCTTT.

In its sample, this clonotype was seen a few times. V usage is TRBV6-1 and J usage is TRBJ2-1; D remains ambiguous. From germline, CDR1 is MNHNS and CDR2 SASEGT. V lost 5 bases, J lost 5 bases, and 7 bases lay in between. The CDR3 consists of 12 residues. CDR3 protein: CASSRTDNEQFF. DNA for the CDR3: TGTGCCAGCAGTAGGACGGACAATGAGCAGTTCTTC.

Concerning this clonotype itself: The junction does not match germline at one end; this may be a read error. The DNA of the CDR3 is TGTGCCAGCAGTCGGACTAGTTCGTTAGCGGATACGAAGTATTTT. Its translation is CASSRTSSLADTKYF. The chain carries TRBV6-2 or TRBV6-3 and TRBJ2-3, with 7 bases matching TRBD2. The CDR3 spans 15 residues. Per the germline V gene, CDR1 is MNHEY and CDR2 is SVGEGT.

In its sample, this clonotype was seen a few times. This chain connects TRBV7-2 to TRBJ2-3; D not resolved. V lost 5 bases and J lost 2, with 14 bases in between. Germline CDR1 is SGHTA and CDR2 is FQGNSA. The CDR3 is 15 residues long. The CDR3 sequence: CASSPQISLTDTQYF. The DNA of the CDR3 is TGTGCCAGCAGCCCTCAGATATCGCTCACAGATACGCAGTATTTT.

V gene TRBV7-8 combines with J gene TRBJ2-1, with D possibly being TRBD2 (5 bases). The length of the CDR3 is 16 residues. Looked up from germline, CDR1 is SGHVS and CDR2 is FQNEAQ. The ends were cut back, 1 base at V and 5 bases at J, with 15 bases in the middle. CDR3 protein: CASSLVVGAGHNEQFF. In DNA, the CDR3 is TGTGCCAGCAGCTTAGTCGTGGGAGCAGGCCACAATGAGCAGTTCTTC.

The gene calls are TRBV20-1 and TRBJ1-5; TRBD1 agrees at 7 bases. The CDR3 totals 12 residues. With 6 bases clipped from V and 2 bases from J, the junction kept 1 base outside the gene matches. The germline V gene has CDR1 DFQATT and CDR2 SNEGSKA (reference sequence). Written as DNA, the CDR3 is TGCAGTGCAGGACAGGGCAATCAGCCCCAGCATTTT. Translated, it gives CSAGQGNQPQHF.

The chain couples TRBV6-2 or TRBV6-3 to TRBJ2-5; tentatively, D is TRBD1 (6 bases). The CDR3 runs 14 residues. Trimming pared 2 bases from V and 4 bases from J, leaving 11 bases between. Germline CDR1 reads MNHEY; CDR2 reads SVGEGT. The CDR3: CASSYGGIGETQYF. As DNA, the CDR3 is TGTGCCAGCAGTTACGGGGGCATAGGAGAGACCCAGTACTTC.

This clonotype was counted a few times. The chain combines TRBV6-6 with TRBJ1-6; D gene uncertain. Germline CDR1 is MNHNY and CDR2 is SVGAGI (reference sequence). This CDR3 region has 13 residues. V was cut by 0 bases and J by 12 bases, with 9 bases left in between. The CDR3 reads CASSYSSVGPLHF. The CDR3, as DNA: TGTGCCAGCAGTTACTCGAGCGTAGGACCCCTCCACTTT.

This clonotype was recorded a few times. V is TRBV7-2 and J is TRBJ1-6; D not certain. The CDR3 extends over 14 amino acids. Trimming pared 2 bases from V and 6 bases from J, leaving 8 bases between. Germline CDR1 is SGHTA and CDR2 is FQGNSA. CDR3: CASSLRQSNSPLHF. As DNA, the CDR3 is TGTGCCAGCAGCTTAAGGCAGAGTAATTCACCCCTCCACTTT.

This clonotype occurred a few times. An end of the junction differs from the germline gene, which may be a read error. The CDR3 region is CNARSPGMNTEAFF. CDR3 DNA: TGCAATGCTAGGTCCCCAGGGATGAACACTGAAGCTTTCTTT. V usage is TRBV20-1 and J usage is TRBJ1-1, with D possibly being TRBD1 (5 bases). Germline V gene data show CDR1 as DFQATT and CDR2 as SNEGSKA (reference sequence). The CDR3 length is 14 residues.